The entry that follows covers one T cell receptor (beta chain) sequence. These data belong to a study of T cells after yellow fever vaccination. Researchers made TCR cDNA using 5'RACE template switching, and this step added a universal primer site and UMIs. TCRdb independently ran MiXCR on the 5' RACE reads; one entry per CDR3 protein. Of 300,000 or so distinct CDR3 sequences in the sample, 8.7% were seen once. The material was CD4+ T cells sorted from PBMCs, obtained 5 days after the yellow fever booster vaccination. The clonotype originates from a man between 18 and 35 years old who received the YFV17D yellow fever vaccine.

In DNA, the CDR3 is TGCAGCCTTGCGGGGAACACTGAAGCTTTCTTT. Encoded protein: CSLAGNTEAFF. The chain joins TRBV20-1 to TRBJ1-1; D remains ambiguous. The CDR3 totals 11 residues. The germline V gene encodes CDR1 DFQATT and CDR2 SNEGSKA (reference sequence).